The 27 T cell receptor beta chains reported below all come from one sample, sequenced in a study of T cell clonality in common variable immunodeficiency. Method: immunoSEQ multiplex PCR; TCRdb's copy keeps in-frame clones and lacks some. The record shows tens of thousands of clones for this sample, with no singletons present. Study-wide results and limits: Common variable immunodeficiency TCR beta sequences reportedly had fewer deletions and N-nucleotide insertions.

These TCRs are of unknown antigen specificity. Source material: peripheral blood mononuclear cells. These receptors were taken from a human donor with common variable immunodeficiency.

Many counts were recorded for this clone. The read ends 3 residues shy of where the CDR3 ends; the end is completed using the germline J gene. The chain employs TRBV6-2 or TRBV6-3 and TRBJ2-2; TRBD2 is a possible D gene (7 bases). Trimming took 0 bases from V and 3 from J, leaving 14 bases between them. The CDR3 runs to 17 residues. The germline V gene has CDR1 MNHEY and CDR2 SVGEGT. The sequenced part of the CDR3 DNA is TGTGCCAGCAGTTACTCAACCGGGGGGCCCCACACCGGGGAG. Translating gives CASSYSTGGPHTGE. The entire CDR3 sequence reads CASSYSTGGPHTGELFF.

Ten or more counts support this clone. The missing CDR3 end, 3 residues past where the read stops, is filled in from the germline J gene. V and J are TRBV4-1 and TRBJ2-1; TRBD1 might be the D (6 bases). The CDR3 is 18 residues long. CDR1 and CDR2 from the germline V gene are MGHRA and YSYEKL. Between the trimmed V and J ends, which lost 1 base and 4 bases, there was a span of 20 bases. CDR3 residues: CASSQVATGLLIYNEQFF. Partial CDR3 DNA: TGCGCCAGCAGCCAAGTCGCGACAGGCTTACTAATTTACAATGAG.

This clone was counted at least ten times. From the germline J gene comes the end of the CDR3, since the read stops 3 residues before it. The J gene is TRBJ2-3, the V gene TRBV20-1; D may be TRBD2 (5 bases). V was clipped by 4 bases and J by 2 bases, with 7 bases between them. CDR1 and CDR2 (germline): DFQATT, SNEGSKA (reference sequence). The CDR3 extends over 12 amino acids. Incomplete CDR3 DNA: TGCAGTGCTACCGGGGACACAGATACG. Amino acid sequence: CSATGDTDT. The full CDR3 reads CSATGDTDTQYF.

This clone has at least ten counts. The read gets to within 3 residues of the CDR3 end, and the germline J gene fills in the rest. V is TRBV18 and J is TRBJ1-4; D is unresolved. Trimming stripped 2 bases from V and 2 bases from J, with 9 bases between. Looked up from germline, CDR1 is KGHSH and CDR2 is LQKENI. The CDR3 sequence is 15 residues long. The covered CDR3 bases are TGTGCCAGCTCACCAAGGGTTTCGACTAATGAAAAA. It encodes CASSPRVSTNEK. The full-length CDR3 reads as CASSPRVSTNEKLFF. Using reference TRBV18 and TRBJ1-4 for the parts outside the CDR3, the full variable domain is NAGVMQNPRHLVRRRGQEARLRCSPMKGHSHVYWYRQLPEEGLKFMVYLQKENIIDESGMPKERFSAEFPKEGPSILRIQQVVRGDSAAYFCASSPRVSTNEKLFFGSGTQLSVL.

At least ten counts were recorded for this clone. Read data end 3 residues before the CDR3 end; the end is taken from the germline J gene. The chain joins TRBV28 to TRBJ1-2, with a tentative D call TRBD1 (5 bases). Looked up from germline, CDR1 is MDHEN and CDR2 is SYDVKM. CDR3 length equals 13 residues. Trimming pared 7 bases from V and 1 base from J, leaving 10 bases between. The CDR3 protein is CASTGLINYGYTF. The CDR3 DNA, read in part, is TGTGCCAGCACGGGACTGATTAACTATGGC.

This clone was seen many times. Partial CDR3 DNA: TGTGCCAGCAGCACATCTCCCAATCAGCCC. This gives the protein CASSTSPNQP. The whole CDR3 sequence reads CASSTSPNQPQHF. The chain links TRBV5-5 to TRBJ1-5, with unresolved D. Sequencing ends 3 residues short of the CDR3 end; the germline J gene provides the rest. This CDR3 has 13 residues. V was cut by 4 bases and J by 3 bases, with 8 bases left in between. Germline V gene data show CDR1 as SGHKS and CDR2 as YYEKEE (reference sequence). The complete variable domain, with remaining parts taken from reference TRBV5-5 and TRBJ1-5, reads DAGVTQSPTHLIKTRGQQVTLRCSPISGHKSVSWYQQVLGQGPQFIFQYYEKEERGRGNFPDRFSARQFPNYSSELNVNALLLGDSALYLCASSTSPNQPQHFGDGTRLSIL.

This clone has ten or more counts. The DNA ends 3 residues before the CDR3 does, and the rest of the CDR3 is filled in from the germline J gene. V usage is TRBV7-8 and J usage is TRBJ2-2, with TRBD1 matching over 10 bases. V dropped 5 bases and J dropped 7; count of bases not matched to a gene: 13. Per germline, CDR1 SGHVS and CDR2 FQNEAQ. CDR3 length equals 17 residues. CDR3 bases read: TGTGCCAGCAGCCTCCGAGGGGGGACAGGGGTAGGCGGGGAG. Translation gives CASSLRGGTGVGGE. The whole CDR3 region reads CASSLRGGTGVGGELFF.

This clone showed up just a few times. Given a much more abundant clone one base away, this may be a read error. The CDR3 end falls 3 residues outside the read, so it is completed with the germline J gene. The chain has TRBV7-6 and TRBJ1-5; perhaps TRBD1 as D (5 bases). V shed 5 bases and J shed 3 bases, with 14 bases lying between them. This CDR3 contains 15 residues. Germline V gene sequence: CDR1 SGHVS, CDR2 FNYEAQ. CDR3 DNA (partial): TGTGCCAGCAGCGCGCAGGGTGGACACAATCAGCCC. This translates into CASSAQGGHNQP. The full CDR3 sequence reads CASSAQGGHNQPQHF.

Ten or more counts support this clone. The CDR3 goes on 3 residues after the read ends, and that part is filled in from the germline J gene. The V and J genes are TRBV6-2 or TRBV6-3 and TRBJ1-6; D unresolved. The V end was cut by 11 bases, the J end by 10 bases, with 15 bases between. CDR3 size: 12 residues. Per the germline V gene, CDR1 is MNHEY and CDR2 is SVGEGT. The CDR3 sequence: CAASIGGSPLHF. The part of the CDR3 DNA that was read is TGTGCCGCAAGCATTGGCGGGTCACCC.

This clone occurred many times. The CDR3 loop reads CASSPSDGKLFF. The CDR3 bases that were read are TGTGCCAGCTCACCTTCCGACGGGAAA. The chain recombines TRBV18 with TRBJ1-4; D gene uncertain. The read is 3 residues too short to cover the CDR3 end, so that end is filled in from the germline J gene. The germline V gene encodes CDR1 KGHSH and CDR2 LQKENI. CDR3 size: 12 residues.

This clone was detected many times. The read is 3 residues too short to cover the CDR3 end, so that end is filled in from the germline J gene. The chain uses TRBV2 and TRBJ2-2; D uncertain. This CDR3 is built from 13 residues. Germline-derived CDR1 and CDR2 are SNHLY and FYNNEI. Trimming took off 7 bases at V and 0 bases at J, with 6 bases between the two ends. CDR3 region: CASILSNTGELFF. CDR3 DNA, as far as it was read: TGTGCCAGCATTCTTTCGAACACCGGGGAG.

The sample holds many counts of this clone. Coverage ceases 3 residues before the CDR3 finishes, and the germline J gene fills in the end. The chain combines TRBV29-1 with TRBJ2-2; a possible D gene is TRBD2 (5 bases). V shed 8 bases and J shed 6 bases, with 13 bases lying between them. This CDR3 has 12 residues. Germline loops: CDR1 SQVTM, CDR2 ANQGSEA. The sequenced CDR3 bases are TGCAGCCCGAAACGGGGTCCCGGGGAG. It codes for CSPKRGPGE. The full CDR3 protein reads CSPKRGPGELFF.

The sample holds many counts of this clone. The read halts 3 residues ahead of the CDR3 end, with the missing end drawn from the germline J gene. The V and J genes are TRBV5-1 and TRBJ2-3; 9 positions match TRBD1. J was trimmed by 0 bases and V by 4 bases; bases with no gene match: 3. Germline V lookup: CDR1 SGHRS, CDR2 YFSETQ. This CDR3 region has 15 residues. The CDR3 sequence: CASSVTGGSTDTQYF. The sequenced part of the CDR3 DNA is TGCGCCAGCAGCGTGACAGGGGGTAGCACAGATACG.

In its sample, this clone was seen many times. CDR3 sequence: CASSIGAPGTGRYNEQFF. CDR3 DNA (partial): TGTGCCAGTAGTATAGGGGCCCCCGGGACAGGGAGATACAATGAG. The chain combines TRBV19 with TRBJ2-1, with 9 positions matching TRBD1. Coverage ceases 3 residues before the CDR3 finishes, and the germline J gene fills in the end. CDR3 length: 18 amino acids. The V and J ends lost 1 base and 4 bases, in that order; junction bases with no gene match: 11. Germline CDR1 and CDR2: LNHDA and SQIVND (reference sequence).

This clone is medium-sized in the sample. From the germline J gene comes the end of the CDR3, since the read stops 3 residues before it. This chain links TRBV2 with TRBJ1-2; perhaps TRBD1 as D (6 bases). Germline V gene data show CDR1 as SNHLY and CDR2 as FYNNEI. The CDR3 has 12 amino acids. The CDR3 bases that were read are TGTGCCAGCAGTGCTTACAGGGTCGGC. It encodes CASSAYRVG. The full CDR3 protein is CASSAYRVGYTF. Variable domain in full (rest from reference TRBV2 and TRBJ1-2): EPEVTQTPSHQVTQMGQEVILRCVPISNHLYFYWYRQILGQKVEFLVSFYNNEISEKSEIFDDQFSVERPDGSNFTLKIRSTKLEDSAMYFCASSAYRVGYTFGSGTRLTVV.

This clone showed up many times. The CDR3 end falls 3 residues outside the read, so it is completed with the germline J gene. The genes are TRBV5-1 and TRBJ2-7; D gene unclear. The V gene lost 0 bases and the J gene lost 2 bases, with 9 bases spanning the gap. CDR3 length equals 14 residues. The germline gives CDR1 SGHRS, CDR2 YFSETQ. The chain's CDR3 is CASSLEQDPYEQYF. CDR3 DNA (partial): TGCGCCAGCAGCTTGGAGCAGGATCCCTACGAG.

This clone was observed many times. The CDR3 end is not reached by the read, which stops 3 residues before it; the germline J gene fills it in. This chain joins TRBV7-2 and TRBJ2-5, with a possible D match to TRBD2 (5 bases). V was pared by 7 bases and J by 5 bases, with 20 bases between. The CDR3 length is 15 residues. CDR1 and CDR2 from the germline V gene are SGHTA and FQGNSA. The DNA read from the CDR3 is TGTGCCAGCACCTTCGTGGACTGGAGGTGGGAGACC. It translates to CASTFVDWRWET. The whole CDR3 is CASTFVDWRWETQYF.

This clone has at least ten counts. The CDR3 reads CASSEVSLFTEAFF. The CDR3 DNA, read in part, is TGTGCCAGCAGTGAAGTTTCACTTTTCACTGAA. This chain joins TRBV6-1 and TRBJ1-1; D gene ambiguous. The DNA ends 3 residues before the CDR3 does, and the rest of the CDR3 is filled in from the germline J gene. The CDR3 covers 14 residues. The germline V gene has CDR1 MNHNS and CDR2 SASEGT. V gave up 1 base and J gave up 4 bases, with 10 bases separating them.

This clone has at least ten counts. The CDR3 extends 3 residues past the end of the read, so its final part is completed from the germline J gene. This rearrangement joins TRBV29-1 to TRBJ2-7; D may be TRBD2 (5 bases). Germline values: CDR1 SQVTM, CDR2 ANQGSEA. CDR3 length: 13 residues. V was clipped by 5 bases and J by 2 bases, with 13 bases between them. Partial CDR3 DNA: TGCAGCGTTAGAAGGAGCGGAGCCTACGAG. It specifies CSVRRSGAYE. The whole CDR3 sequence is CSVRRSGAYEQYF.

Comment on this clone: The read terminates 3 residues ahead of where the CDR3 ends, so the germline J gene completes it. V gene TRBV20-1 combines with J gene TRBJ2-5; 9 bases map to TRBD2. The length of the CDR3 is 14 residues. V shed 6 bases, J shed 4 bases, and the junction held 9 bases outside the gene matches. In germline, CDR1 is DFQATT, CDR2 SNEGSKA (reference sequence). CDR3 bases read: TGCAGTGCCCTGGGCGGGGGGGCGCGAGAGACC. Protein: CSALGGGARET. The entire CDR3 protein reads CSALGGGARETQYF.

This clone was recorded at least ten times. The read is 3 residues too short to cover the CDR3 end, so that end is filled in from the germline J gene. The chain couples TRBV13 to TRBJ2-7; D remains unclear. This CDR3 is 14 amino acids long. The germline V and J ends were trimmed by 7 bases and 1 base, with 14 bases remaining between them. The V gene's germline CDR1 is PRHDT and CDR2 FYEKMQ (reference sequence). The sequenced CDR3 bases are TGTGCCAGCACCCCGACCCTAGATTCCTACGAG. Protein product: CASTPTLDSYE. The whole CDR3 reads CASTPTLDSYEQYF.

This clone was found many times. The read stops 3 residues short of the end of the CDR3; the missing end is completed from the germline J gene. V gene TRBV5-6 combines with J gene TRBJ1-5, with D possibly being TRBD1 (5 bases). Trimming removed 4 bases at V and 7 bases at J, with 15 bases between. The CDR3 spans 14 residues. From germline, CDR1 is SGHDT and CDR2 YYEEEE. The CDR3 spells CASSGTGSGQPQHF. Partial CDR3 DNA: TGTGCCAGCAGCGGAACAGGCTCTGGGCAGCCC.

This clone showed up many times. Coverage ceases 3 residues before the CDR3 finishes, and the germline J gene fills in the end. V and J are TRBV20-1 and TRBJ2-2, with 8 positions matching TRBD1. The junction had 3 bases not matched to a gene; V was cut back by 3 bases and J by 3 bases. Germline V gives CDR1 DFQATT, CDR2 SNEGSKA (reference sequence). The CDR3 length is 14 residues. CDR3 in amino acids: CSASTRGHTGELFF. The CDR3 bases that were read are TGCAGTGCTAGCACCAGGGGGCACACCGGGGAG.

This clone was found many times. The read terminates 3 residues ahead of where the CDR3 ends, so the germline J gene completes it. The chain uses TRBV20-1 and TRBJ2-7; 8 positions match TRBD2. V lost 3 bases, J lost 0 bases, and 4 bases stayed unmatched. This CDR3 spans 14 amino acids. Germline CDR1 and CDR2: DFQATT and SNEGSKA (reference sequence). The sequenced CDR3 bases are TGCAGTGCTAGCCCTAGCGGGTTCTCCTACGAG. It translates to CSASPSGFSYE. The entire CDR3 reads CSASPSGFSYEQYF.

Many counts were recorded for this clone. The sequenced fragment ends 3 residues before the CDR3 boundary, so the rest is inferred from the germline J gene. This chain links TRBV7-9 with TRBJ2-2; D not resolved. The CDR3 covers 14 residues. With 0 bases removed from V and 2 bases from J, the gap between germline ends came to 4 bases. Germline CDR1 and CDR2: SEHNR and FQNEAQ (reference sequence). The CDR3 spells CASSLARNTGELFF. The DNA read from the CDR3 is TGTGCCAGCAGCTTAGCCAGAAACACCGGGGAG.

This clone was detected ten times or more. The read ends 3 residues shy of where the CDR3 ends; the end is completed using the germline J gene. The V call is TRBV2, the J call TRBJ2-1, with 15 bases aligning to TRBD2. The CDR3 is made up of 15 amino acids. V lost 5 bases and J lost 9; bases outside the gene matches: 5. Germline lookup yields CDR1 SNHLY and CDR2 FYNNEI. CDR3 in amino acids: CASSRTSGGALEQFF. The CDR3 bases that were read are TGTGCCAGCAGTCGGACTAGCGGGGGGGCCCTTGAG.

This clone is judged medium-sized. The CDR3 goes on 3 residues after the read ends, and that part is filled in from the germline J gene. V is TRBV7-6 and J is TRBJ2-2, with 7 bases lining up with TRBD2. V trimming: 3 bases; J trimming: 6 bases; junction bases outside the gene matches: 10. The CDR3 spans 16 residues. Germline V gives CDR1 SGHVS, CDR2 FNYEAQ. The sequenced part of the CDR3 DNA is TGTGCCAGCAGCTTGGGGGGGTCCCTGAGGGCCGGGGAG. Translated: CASSLGGSLRAGE. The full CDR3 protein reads CASSLGGSLRAGELFF.